This entry features one T cell receptor beta chain sequence. The junction had 9 bases not matched to a gene; V was cut back by 4 bases and J by 5 bases. Germline CDR1 and CDR2: LGHDT and YNNKEL (reference sequence). CDR3 length equals 16 residues. As originally analysed: Nucleated cell number was recorded as an estimate derived from reference gene primer amplification. Generated by immunoSEQ multiplex PCR, the TCRdb table keeps only in-frame clones and is missing some. Clone size and the V and J calls come from that table; the DNA yielded D and trimming. The table includes around 100,000 clones, 85% to 90% detected once. The data derive from a study of blood T cell repertoires in COVID-19. Study-wide context: The study drew acute and convalescent COVID-19 samples from the United States, Italy and Spain. The analysed material was cDNA or gDNA that came from T cells, B-cell-depleted T cells, or PBMCs.

Sequencing was carried out using peripheral blood. This chain links TRBV3-1 (or the pseudogene TRBV3-2) with TRBJ2-7; 12 nucleotides match TRBD2. The receptor's source is a human donor in a cohort sampled during active COVID-19. The CDR3 bases are TGTGCCAGCAGCCCAACGACTAGCGGGAGAGGCAACGAGCAGTACTTC. Its translation: CASSPTTSGRGNEQYF.